This T cell receptor (beta chain) was observed in a study of blood T cell repertoires in COVID-19. Study background: PBMCs, B-cell-depleted T cells, or T cells provided the cDNA or gDNA that made up the material.

Study processing details: Amplified reference gene primers provided the basis for estimating nucleated cell counts. Here immunoSEQ multiplex PCR was the method, and the copy in TCRdb shows in-frame clones only, minus some. V, J and clone size were drawn from that table, and D and trimming were deduced from the DNA. Among about 120,000 clones listed, 83% were seen once. The sample taken for sequencing was peripheral blood. The receptor was derived from a man older than 75 with active or convalescent COVID-19.

The CDR3 DNA reads TGCGCCAGCAGCTTGGCCCTTCCCGACAGGGAAAACTACAATGAGCAGTTCTTC. As protein: CASSLALPDRENYNEQFF. This chain uses TRBV5-1 with TRBJ2-1, with 7 bases that match TRBD1. This CDR3 contains 18 residues. V was clipped by 0 bases and J by 3 bases; unmatched bases: 12. Germline CDR1 is SGHRS and CDR2 is YFSETQ.